This passage covers 25 T cell receptor gamma chains from one sample sequenced in a study of gamma-delta chains in newborns, infants, children. TCRdb re-called the reads through CATT. The sample lists some 180 gamma-chain clones, approximately 42% occurring once. Material for sequencing was blood. Every receptor here comes from a child who was a newborn, infant or young child, either healthy, febrile or measles-vaccinated (not recorded which).

By its share, this clone is large (0.1 to 1%). Just one base apart from a much larger clone, this may be a read error. V and J are TRGV9 and TRGJP. TCRdb leaves out the J gene; it was filled in here by matching the DNA to germline. CDR3 length: 16 amino acids. V was pared by 1 base and J by 4 bases, with 1 base of the junction left unmatched. Germline assignment: CDR1 GITISATS and CDR2 ISYDGTV (reference sequence). The CDR3 nucleotides are TGTGCCTTGTGGGAGGTTCAAGAGTTGGGCAAAAAAATCAAGGTATTT. Encoded protein: CALWEVQELGKKIKVF.

By share, this clone counts as large. The same CDR3 also results from other DNA sequences found in this sample. The chain combines TRGV9 with TRGJ1 or TRGJ2. Because TCRdb records no J gene, it was assigned here through a match of the DNA to germline. This CDR3 has 13 residues. Germline trimming cut 2 bases from V and 2 bases from J; bases unmatched to any gene: 3. Per germline, CDR1 GITISATS and CDR2 ISYDGTV (reference sequence). This CDR3 reads CALWEGDYYKKLF. CDR3 nucleotide sequence: TGTGCCTTGTGGGAGGGGGATTATTATAAGAAACTCTTT.

This clone is large (0.1 to 1%) by share. The V and J genes are TRGV2 and TRGJP2. TCRdb leaves out the J gene; it was filled in here by matching the DNA to germline. V shed 0 bases, J shed 8 bases, and the junction held 3 bases outside the gene matches. The V gene's germline CDR1 is EGSNGY and CDR2 YDSYNSKV. This CDR3 has 13 residues. CDR3 residues: CATWDGLDWIKTF. Written as DNA, the CDR3 is TGTGCCACCTGGGACGGGTTAGATTGGATCAAGACGTTT.

Regarding this clone: Since a much larger clone is just one base distant, this may be a read error. TRGV9 is the V gene, and the J gene was not called. This CDR3 is 15 amino acids long. The germline V gene has CDR1 GITISATS and CDR2 ISYDGTV (reference sequence). Here the CDR3 DNA reads TGTGCCTTGTGGGAGCAAGAGTTGGGCAAAAAAATCGAGGTATTT. Residues: CALWEQELGKKIEVF.

In the case of this clone: Germline and junction disagree at one end, which may indicate a read error. J is TRGJ1 or TRGJ2 and V is TRGV2. No J gene is reported in TCRdb; it was inferred here by comparing the DNA with germline. The CDR3 contains 13 residues. CDR1 is EGSNGY and CDR2 is YDSYNSKV in the germline V gene. The CDR3 DNA is TGTGCCCCCTGGGACGGGAATTATTATAAGAAACTCTTT. Translation gives CAPWDGNYYKKLF.

As concerns this clone: A read error may explain this, as a much larger clone is one base away. This chain connects TRGV9 to TRGJP. The J gene was not available in TCRdb and was assigned here by matching the DNA to germline segments. The CDR3 loop spans 16 amino acids. CDR1 is GITISATS, CDR2 ISYDGTV, per germline (reference sequence). DNA for the CDR3: TGTGCCTTGTGGGAGGTGCAAGGGTTGGGCAAAAAAATCAAGGTATTT. Its protein is CALWEVQGLGKKIKVF.

This clone is labeled as hyperexpanded. The chain couples TRGV5 to TRGJ1 or TRGJ2. The J gene was missing in TCRdb and was found by matching the end of the DNA to germline. The ends lost 0 bases at V and 10 bases at J; junction bases unmatched: 6. Germline CDR1 is VINAFY and CDR2 is YDVSNSKD. The CDR3 is 12 amino acids. The CDR3 region is CATWDRPGKKLF. DNA for the CDR3: TGTGCCACCTGGGACAGGCCGGGGAAGAAACTCTTT.

As regards this clone: A read error likely explains this, since a far larger clone differs by one base. V gene TRGV9 combines with J gene TRGJ1 or TRGJ2. No J gene is reported in TCRdb; it was inferred here by comparing the DNA with germline. The length of the CDR3 is 14 residues. The germline gives CDR1 GITISATS, CDR2 ISYDGTV (reference sequence). In nucleotides, the CDR3 is TGTGCCTTGTGGGAGGTGAGGGGTTATTATATGAAACTCTTT. Protein product: CALWEVRGYYMKLF.

Within the sample, this clone is hyperexpanded. The sample holds other DNA sequences that translate to the same CDR3. The J gene is TRGJP, the V gene TRGV9. The J gene, left out of TCRdb, was set here by checking the DNA against germline. The CDR3 sequence is 16 residues long. Trimming at V came to 0 bases and at J to 7 bases, leaving 3 bases not matched to a gene. The V gene's germline CDR1 is GITISATS and CDR2 ISYDGTV (reference sequence). Here the CDR3 reads CALWEVLELGKKIKVF. CDR3 nucleotide sequence: TGTGCCTTGTGGGAGGTGCTGGAGTTGGGCAAAAAAATCAAGGTATTT.

This clone ranks as large. This chain connects TRGV9 to TRGJ1 or TRGJ2. Because TCRdb records no J gene, it was assigned here through a match of the DNA to germline. J was trimmed by 1 base and V by 3 bases; bases with no gene match: 0. CDR1 and CDR2 from the germline V gene are GITISATS and ISYDGTV (reference sequence). This CDR3 comprises 12 residues. In DNA form, the CDR3 reads TGTGCCTTGTGGGAGAATTATTATAAGAAACTCTTT. It yields the protein CALWENYYKKLF.

In its sample, this clone is hyperexpanded. The chain has TRGV9 and TRGJ1 or TRGJ2. The CDR3 has 15 residues. CDR1 is GITISATS and CDR2 is ISYDGTV in the germline V gene (reference sequence). V shed 2 bases, J shed 4 bases, and the junction held 11 bases outside the gene matches. The CDR3 nucleotides read TGTGCCTTGTGGGAGGCCCTCCCGGGGTATTATAAGAAACTCTTT. Translation: CALWEALPGYYKKLF.

By share, this clone counts as large. This may be a read error: a much more frequent sequence differs by one nucleotide. Distinct nucleotide sequences in the sample also encode this CDR3. This chain uses TRGV9 with TRGJP. The J gene is absent in TCRdb and was assigned here via DNA matching to germline. The CDR3 contains 16 residues. With V trimmed by 0 bases and J by 5 bases, 1 base remained unmatched. The germline V gene encodes CDR1 GITISATS and CDR2 ISYDGTV (reference sequence). The chain's CDR3 is CALWEVKELGKKIKVF. The CDR3 DNA reads TGTGCCTTGTGGGAGGTGAAAGAGTTGGGCAAAAAAATCAAGGTATTT.

This rearrangement joins TRGV4 to TRGJ1 or TRGJ2. The J gene is not listed in TCRdb, so it was assigned here from a DNA match to germline. Germline V gene lookup returns CDR1 EGSTGY and CDR2 YDSYTSSV. The CDR3 consists of 11 residues. With 2 bases clipped from V and 7 bases from J, the junction kept 2 bases outside the gene matches. The CDR3 sequence is CATWDEYKKLF. Here the CDR3 DNA reads TGTGCCACCTGGGATGAATATAAGAAACTCTTT.

In its sample, this clone is hyperexpanded. Other DNA sequences in this specimen translate into the identical CDR3. J is TRGJ1 or TRGJ2 and V is TRGV8. Here the J gene came from matching the DNA to germline, since TCRdb omits it. Trimming took 0 bases from V and 8 from J; bases not matched to a gene: 4. The germline V gene has CDR1 VENAVY and CDR2 YDSYNSRV. The CDR3 contains 12 residues. The CDR3 DNA reads TGTGCCACCTGGGATAGGCCCGATAAGAAACTCTTT. It codes for CATWDRPDKKLF.

As regards this clone: A clone one base away is much larger, so this may be a read error. In nucleotides, the CDR3 is TGTGCCTTGCGGGAGCAAGAGTTGGGCAAAAAAATCAAGGTATTT. It translates to CALREQELGKKIKVF. This chain connects TRGV9 to TRGJP. The J gene is absent in TCRdb and was assigned here via DNA matching to germline. CDR3 length equals 15 residues. Germline CDR1 reads GITISATS; CDR2 reads ISYDGTV (reference sequence).

The J gene corresponds to TRGJP2; a V gene call is absent. CDR3 length: 11 amino acids. CDR3 DNA sequence: TGTGCCACCTGGGATGGTTGGATCAAGACGTTT. It specifies CATWDGWIKTF.

As to this clone: A much more abundant neighbour one base away suggests this may be a read error. The J gene is TRGJ1 or TRGJ2, while no V gene call was made. The length of the CDR3 is 15 residues. In DNA form, the CDR3 reads TGTGCCACTTGGGATGGGCACGGTGGTTATTATAAGAAACTCTTT. Its translation: CATWDGHGGYYKKLF.

By its share, this clone is hyperexpanded. The V and J genes are TRGV9 and TRGJ1 or TRGJ2. Germline-derived CDR1 and CDR2 are GITISATS and ISYDGTV (reference sequence). This CDR3 is 14 amino acids long. J was trimmed by 3 bases and V by 0 bases; bases with no gene match: 5. This chain's CDR3 is CALWEVRGYYKKLF. The CDR3 DNA reads as TGTGCCTTGTGGGAGGTGAGGGGTTATTATAAGAAACTCTTT.

On this clone itself: A read error may be the cause here, since a much bigger clone is one base away. V is TRGV9 and J is TRGJP. The J gene, absent from TCRdb, was called here by matching the DNA to germline. The CDR3 is 17 residues long. Germline CDR1 is GITISATS and CDR2 is ISYDGTV (reference sequence). CDR3 in DNA: TGTGCCTTGTGGGGGGTGCTACAAGAGTTGGGCAAAAAAATCAAGGTATTT. This sequence encodes CALWGVLQELGKKIKVF.

Concerning this clone itself: This clone may be a read error of a much larger clone one base away. The chain is built from TRGV8 and TRGJ1 or TRGJ2. Germline matching of the DNA provided the J gene here, since TCRdb leaves it blank. The CDR3 has 12 amino acids. In germline, CDR1 is VENAVY, CDR2 YDSYNSRV. The CDR3 DNA reads as TGTGCCACCGGGGATAGGCCCGATAAGAAACTCTTT. This translates into CATGDRPDKKLF.

The genes are TRGV4 and TRGJ1 or TRGJ2. TCRdb is silent on the J gene; assignment here came from matching the DNA to germline. The CDR3 is made up of 13 amino acids. CDR1 is EGSTGY, CDR2 YDSYTSSV, per germline. Germline trimming cut 0 bases from V and 5 bases from J; bases unmatched to any gene: 4. The CDR3 protein is CATWDGVNYKKLF. The CDR3 nucleotides read TGTGCCACCTGGGATGGGGTTAATTATAAGAAACTCTTT.

As for this clone: A single base separates this from a much larger clone, so it may be a read error. The V gene call is TRGV8, and the J gene call is absent. Germline V lookup: CDR1 VENAVY, CDR2 YDSYNSRV. The CDR3 loop spans 14 amino acids. In nucleotides, the CDR3 is TGTGCCACCTGGGAAAAACAGAATTATTATAAGAGACTCTTT. Its translation is CATWEKQNYYKRLF.

About this clone itself: Just one base apart from a much larger clone, this may be a read error. The same CDR3 is also encoded by other DNA sequences in this sample. The V gene call reads TRGV9; no J gene was called. Germline CDR1 is GITISATS and CDR2 is ISYDGTV (reference sequence). This CDR3 has 13 amino acids. This chain's CDR3 is CALWEGDYYKKLF. The CDR3 DNA follows: TGTGCCTTGTGGGAGGGGGATTATTATAAGAAGCTCTTT.

This clone is termed large. In nucleotides, the CDR3 is TGTGCCACCTGGGATACCACTGGTTGGTTCAAGATATTT. Translation: CATWDTTGWFKIF. The V and J genes are TRGV8 and TRGJP1. Germline trimming cut 2 bases from V and 3 bases from J; bases unmatched to any gene: 0. CDR1 is VENAVY and CDR2 is YDSYNSRV in the germline V gene. The CDR3 contains 13 residues.

This clone is classed as hyperexpanded. J is TRGJ1 or TRGJ2 and V is TRGV3. Germline CDR1 and CDR2: VTNTFY and YDVSTARD (reference sequence). V dropped 0 bases and J dropped 3; count of bases not matched to a gene: 5. The CDR3 covers 14 residues. The CDR3 loop reads CATWDRPGYYKKLF. The CDR3 nucleotides are TGTGCCACCTGGGACAGGCCCGGTTATTATAAGAAACTCTTT.